This TCR beta chain emerged from a study of shared clonotypes between healthy human individuals. The table came from immunoSEQ multiplex PCR; TCRdb's copy has only in-frame clones and leaves some out. Of about 590,000 clones in the sample, less than 97% were seen once. The ends were cut back, 4 bases at V and 5 bases at J, with 12 bases in the middle. Germline CDR1 is LNHDA and CDR2 is SQIVND (reference sequence). The CDR3 has 13 amino acids. This clone was detected only once. CD45RO-negative, CCR7-selected cells formed the naive CD8 fraction, which excluded terminally differentiated effector memory CD45RA+ cells.

This receptor was taken from a woman in her 30s in good health. The sequencing sample was made of naive CD8+ T cells sorted from blood. V gene TRBV19 combines with J gene TRBJ2-7; a weak D match, TRBD2 (5 bases). The CDR3 bases are TGTGCCAGTAGTACCGGGGTCAAGGACGAGCAGTACTTC. As protein: CASSTGVKDEQYF.